The 3 T cell receptor beta chains below were found in one sample sequenced in a study of human T cells and chemical hapten exposure. Noted time point: patch test 1, 2 weeks after DPC sensitization. Treatment in this sample: therapeutic diphenylcyclopropenone sensitization with weekly scalp DPC. TCRdb recomputed calls from the RACE reads with MiXCR, one row per CDR3 protein. This sample has some 110,000 distinct CDR3 sequences; around 10% occur once, and the top ten carry 1.1% to 1.5%. The material sequenced was whole blood, taken in connection with sensitization to the hapten diphenylcyclopropenone (DPC). These receptors were collected from a woman aged 45-60 years with alopecia areata. Some clones in this sample may be carry-over from other donors' samples.

This clonotype showed up many times. This sequence joins TRBV12-3 or TRBV12-4 and TRBJ1-1, with D tentatively TRBD1 (5 bases). The CDR3 is 14 residues long. Trimming took 6 bases from V and 0 from J, leaving 11 bases between them. The CDR3 loop reads CASRSRGVNTEAFF. The CDR3 region has the DNA TGTGCCAGCAGGAGCAGAGGGGTGAACACTGAAGCTTTCTTT.

The chain links TRBV10-1 to TRBJ1-1; a possible D gene is TRBD1 (5 bases). Germline V gives CDR1 WNHNN, CDR2 SYGVQD (reference sequence). CDR3 length: 13 amino acids. Trimming took off 7 bases at V and 0 bases at J, with 9 bases between the two ends. CDR3 protein: CASKGHMNTEAFF. In nucleotides, the CDR3 is TGCGCCAGCAAAGGACACATGAACACTGAAGCTTTCTTT.

The V and J genes are TRBV10-3 and TRBJ2-5, with a weak D call TRBD2 (7 bases). The CDR3 loop spans 19 amino acids. The V gene's germline CDR1 is ENHRY and CDR2 SYGVKD. Trimming stripped 4 bases from V and 0 bases from J, with 24 bases between. CDR3 sequence: CAISASPLGGGMNQETQYF. Written as DNA, the CDR3 is TGTGCCATCAGTGCGAGTCCCCTGGGAGGGGGAATGAACCAAGAGACCCAGTACTTC.